Sequencing of this TCR beta chain was carried out in a study of PD-L1 blockade in urothelial cancer. About the research overall: The analyses of blood took place 3 weeks (second dose) and 6 weeks after treatment start.

Time point reported: peripheral blood 6 weeks after treatment start. Some clones are missing from TCRdb's copy, which holds only in-frame ones; the method was immunoSEQ multiplex PCR. Among 48,000 or so clones listed, roughly 80% were seen once. This clone turned up a few times. This CDR3 has 13 residues. Germline V CDR1 and CDR2: SNHLY, FYNNEI. Trimming cost V 0 bases and J 12 bases, with 15 bases left between them. This sequence originates from a man aged 65 to 85 with urothelial cancer. This specimen was PBMCs, taken around atezolizumab (anti-PD-L1) treatment. The V gene is TRBV2, the J gene TRBJ2-7, with D maybe TRBD2 (5 bases). This chain's CDR3 is CASSEASGGNRYF. Here the CDR3 DNA reads TGTGCCAGCAGTGAAGCATCCGGAGGTAATCGGTACTTC. Full variable domain (missing parts from reference TRBV2 and TRBJ2-7): EPEVTQTPSHQVTQMGQEVILRCVPISNHLYFYWYRQILGQKVEFLVSFYNNEISEKSEIFDDQFSVERPDGSNFTLKIRSTKLEDSAMYFCASSEASGGNRYFGPGTRLTVT.